The rows below give T cell receptor beta chains drawn from one sample of a study of blood T cell repertoires in COVID-19. TCRdb's table, derived via immunoSEQ multiplex PCR, lists solely in-frame clones and lacks some. Altogether 200,000 to 250,000 clones are present, 88% being singletons, with the ten largest covering under 4.5%. Sequencing was carried out using PBMCs or T cells enriched from blood (not recorded which). Receptor source: a woman aged 25 to 39 who had been exposed to COVID-19. Each CDR3 is given with its conserved first and last residue. Each record gives: V gene, D gene, J gene, clone size, CDR3 DNA, CDR3 protein. The D gene is left open where the match is weak. Rows may omit the clone size; those that give it use once, few, many or a size class.

TRBV5-1	.	TRBJ2-7	few	TGCGCCAGCAGCTTCCAATACGAGCAGTACTTC	CASSFQYEQYF
TRBV9	.	TRBJ2-1	.	TGTGCCAGCAGCAGAGAGGACTCCTCCTACAATGAGCAGTTCTTC	CASSREDSSYNEQFF
TRBV12-3/TRBV12-4	.	TRBJ2-2	.	TGTGCCAGCAGTTTAGGCTACCCCGGGGAGCTGTTTTTT	CASSLGYPGELFF
TRBV19	TRBD1	TRBJ1-2	.	TGTGCCAGTAGTACGGGACAGCCGTATGGCTACACCTTC	CASSTGQPYGYTF
TRBV7-6	.	TRBJ1-6	.	TGTGCCAGCAGCTTAGACAGGGCTTATAATTCACCCCTCCACTTT	CASSLDRAYNSPLHF
TRBV9	.	TRBJ2-3	.	TGTGCCAGCAGCCCCCAACCCCTGAGTACGCAGTATTTT	CASSPQPLSTQYF
TRBV19	TRBD1	TRBJ2-7	once	TGTGCCAGTAGCCCGGGACAGCCCTACGAGCAGTACTTC	CASSPGQPYEQYF
TRBV6-6	.	TRBJ2-1	.	TGTGCCAGCAGTTACTCGTCGTACAATGAGCAGTTCTTC	CASSYSSYNEQFF
TRBV19	TRBD2	TRBJ2-5	.	TGTGCCAGTAGTATCGGCAGCGGGAGGGCCCGTGAGACCCAGTACTTC	CASSIGSGRARETQYF
TRBV3-1/TRBV3-2	.	TRBJ2-7	once	TGTGCCAGCAGCCAACATAAGGGGGGGGCACGGTACGAGCAGTACTTC	CASSQHKGGARYEQYF
TRBV6-9	.	TRBJ1-5	once	TGTGCCAGCAATTCGGGACAGCCCCAGCATTTT	CASNSGQPQHF
TRBV21-1	.	TRBJ1-5	.	TGTGCCAGCAGCAAATCAGGGGAAGAGGATTTT	CASSKSGEEDF
TRBV12-5	TRBD1	TRBJ2-7	.	TGTGCTAGTGGTTTGGTGAAGGGGGCGAGGTACGAGCAGTACTTC	CASGLVKGARYEQYF
TRBV9	.	TRBJ1-4	once	TGTGCCAGCAGCGTAGGACGACAGAGACCAACTAATGAAAAACTGTTTTTT	CASSVGRQRPTNEKLFF
TRBV19	.	TRBJ2-7	.	TGTGCCAGTAGTGTACGACTTGGCTACGAGCAGTACTTC	CASSVRLGYEQYF
TRBV25-1	TRBD1	TRBJ1-5	.	TGTGCCAGCAGTACCCCCCGGGGGACAGTTCTTTTT	CASSTPRGTVLF
TRBV19	.	TRBJ2-7	.	TGTGCCAGTAGCATCACAGGACGACCCGAGCAGTACTTC	CASSITGRPEQYF
TRBV3-1/TRBV3-2	TRBD1	TRBJ1-2	.	TGTGCCAGCAGCCCTTCGGGACAGCCTTATGGCTACACCTTC	CASSPSGQPYGYTF
TRBV11-2	TRBD1	TRBJ1-2	.	TGTGCCAGCAGCCGCGGACAGGGGTTCGGCTACACCTTC	CASSRGQGFGYTF
TRBV5-6	TRBD1	TRBJ2-5	.	TGTGCCAGCAGCCCAGGGACAGGGGCGAACCGCCAAGAGACCCAGTACTTC	CASSPGTGANRQETQYF
TRBV19	.	TRBJ2-1	.	TGTGCCAGTAATGTGGGGCGGAGCTCCTACAATGAGCAGTTCTTC	CASNVGRSSYNEQFF
TRBV7-9	TRBD1	TRBJ1-2	.	TGTGCCAGCAGATCGGGACAGGGCATCTATGGCTACACCTTC	CASRSGQGIYGYTF
TRBV12-3/TRBV12-4	.	TRBJ2-1	.	TGTGCCAGCAGTTTAGCAGGGGCGGCTGAGCAGTTCTTC	CASSLAGAAEQFF
TRBV28	.	TRBJ1-2	.	TGTGCCAGCAGCTCTCCGAGGGGCTACACCTTC	CASSSPRGYTF
TRBV6-5	TRBD1	TRBJ1-2	.	TGTGCCAGCGCGGACAGGGGAGGGAACTATGGCTACACCTTC	CASADRGGNYGYTF
TRBV11-2	.	TRBJ2-1	.	TGTGCCAGCAGTTTTAACAATGAGCAGTTCTTC	CASSFNNEQFF
TRBV24-1	.	TRBJ2-7	once	TGTGCCACCAGTAGGCTAGGGGGCGAGCAGTACTTC	CATSRLGGEQYF
TRBV28	.	TRBJ2-3	.	TGTGCCAGCAGTTTACAGGGGTTTAGTGGCACAGATACGCAGTATTTT	CASSLQGFSGTDTQYF
TRBV15	.	TRBJ1-5	few	TGTGCCACCAGCAGAGGGGACTACGGAGGTAGTAGCAATCAGCCCCAGCATTTT	CATSRGDYGGSSNQPQHF
TRBV3-1/TRBV3-2	.	TRBJ2-2	.	TGTGCCAGCAGCTCATCCTCCGGGGGGCTGTTTTTT	CASSSSSGGLFF
TRBV7-9	TRBD2	TRBJ2-7	once	TGTGCCAGCAGCTTAGTAGCGGGGGTCGGATACTTC	CASSLVAGVGYF
TRBV11-3	TRBD2	TRBJ2-1	.	TGTGCCAGCAGCCCAGGACTAGTCCCAGGGTACAATGAGCAGTTCTTC	CASSPGLVPGYNEQFF
TRBV11-3	TRBD1	TRBJ2-2	.	TGTGCCAGCAGCTCGGGACAGCTAGGACTCTCGAACACCGGGGAGCTGTTTTTT	CASSSGQLGLSNTGELFF
TRBV4-1	TRBD1	TRBJ1-5	few	TGCGCCAGCAGCCAAGATAGGGACAGTCCGGATAATCAGCCCCAGCATTTT	CASSQDRDSPDNQPQHF
TRBV10-3	TRBD1	TRBJ2-3	.	TGTGCTATCAACGGGGGACAGGGGGCTGAAGATACGCAGTATTTT	CAINGGQGAEDTQYF
TRBV5-1	.	TRBJ2-3	.	TGCGCCAGCAGCTTCAAGGGGGATACGCAGTATTTT	CASSFKGDTQYF
TRBV10-2	.	TRBJ1-1	.	TGCGCCAGCAGTCAATACAGGGTTGTGGCTGAAGCTTTCTTT	CASSQYRVVAEAFF
TRBV5-1	.	TRBJ2-5	.	TGCGCCAGCAGCTTGGCGGTGGTAAGCCAAGAGACCCAGTACTTC	CASSLAVVSQETQYF
TRBV2	TRBD1	TRBJ1-3	.	TGTGCCACAGAATCGACAGGGATCTCTGGAAACACCATATATTTT	CATESTGISGNTIYF
TRBV4-1	TRBD2	TRBJ2-7	.	TGCGCCAGCAGCCGACTAGCGGGAGGGCCGGGCGAGCAGTACTTC	CASSRLAGGPGEQYF
TRBV5-5	.	TRBJ1-2	.	TGTGCCAGCAGCCCCACCAGGATAGCTAACTATGGCTACACCTTC	CASSPTRIANYGYTF
TRBV5-1	.	TRBJ2-1	.	TGCGCCAGCAGCCCAGGGACAAGGGTTGTGGACAATGAGCAGTTCTTC	CASSPGTRVVDNEQFF
TRBV5-4	.	TRBJ2-3	.	TGTGCCAGCAGCTCCGGGTTCTCCAGGGCAGATACGCAGTATTTT	CASSSGFSRADTQYF
TRBV7-9	TRBD1	TRBJ1-2	once	TGTGCCAGCAGCTTAGCAGGGACAGGCGACTATGGCTACACCTTC	CASSLAGTGDYGYTF
TRBV11-3	.	TRBJ2-2	.	TGTGCCAGCAGCTTTGGGGTGGCAGGAAGACGGGACGGGGAGCTGTTTTTT	CASSFGVAGRRDGELFF
TRBV7-8	TRBD2	TRBJ2-7	.	TGTGCCAGCAGCTACGGGACTACCCCCCACGAGCAGTACTTC	CASSYGTTPHEQYF
TRBV7-9	TRBD2	TRBJ2-1	once	TGTGCCAGCAGCTTTGAACTAGCGGGAGGGAATGAGCAGTTCTTC	CASSFELAGGNEQFF
TRBV7-2	.	TRBJ1-1	.	TGTGCCAGCAGCCCGACTACAGGGCACACTGAAGCTTTCTTT	CASSPTTGHTEAFF
TRBV3-1/TRBV3-2	TRBD2	TRBJ2-7	.	TGTGCCAGCAGCCAAGGGACTAGGGAGCAGTACTTC	CASSQGTREQYF
TRBV19	.	TRBJ2-1	.	TGTGCCAGTAGTACCCGACAGGTGTACAATGAGCAGTTCTTC	CASSTRQVYNEQFF
TRBV20-1	TRBD2	TRBJ2-5	once	TGCAGTGCTAGTCGCACCCTACGGGGGGATGGCGAGACCCAGTACTTC	CSASRTLRGDGETQYF
TRBV5-1	.	TRBJ2-2	.	TGCGCCAGCAGCTTGGCGGGGTTTAACGGGGAGCTGTTTTTT	CASSLAGFNGELFF
TRBV6-1	TRBD1	TRBJ2-3	few	TGTGCCAGCAGTGAATCTACAGGGGGAGCAGATACGCAGTATTTT	CASSESTGGADTQYF
TRBV3-1/TRBV3-2	.	TRBJ2-3	.	TGTGCCAGCAGCCAAGCCAGTCCGTTCGGGAATACGCAGTATTTT	CASSQASPFGNTQYF
TRBV19	TRBD1	TRBJ1-5	.	TGTGCCAGTAGTTCTACGGGACAGGGAAGTCAGCCCCAGCATTTT	CASSSTGQGSQPQHF
TRBV4-1	.	TRBJ1-3	.	TGCGCCAGCAGCCACGGGGTCGACGGAAACACCATATATTTT	CASSHGVDGNTIYF
TRBV5-4	.	TRBJ1-1	.	TGTGCCAGCAGCTGGGACAACTTGAACACTGAAGCTTTCTTT	CASSWDNLNTEAFF
TRBV5-4	.	TRBJ1-2	.	TGTGCCAGCAGCTTGGTTTTAGACTCTGGCTACACCTTC	CASSLVLDSGYTF
TRBV14	.	TRBJ2-2	.	TGTGCCAGCAGCCAAGTTCCCGCGAACACCGGGGAGCTGTTTTTT	CASSQVPANTGELFF
TRBV5-1	TRBD2	TRBJ2-5	.	TGCGCCAGCAGCGGTACGCACGGGAGGCGGGAGACCCAGTACTTC	CASSGTHGRRETQYF